Each of the 31 T cell receptor beta chains below was sequenced from the same sample in a study of CD8 T cell repertoires and HIV-1 epitope variants. Data came from immunoSEQ multiplex PCR; TCRdb stores just in-frame clones and leaves some out. The table has approximately 90,000 clones, roughly 81% seen once. Source material: uncultured baseline CD8+ T cells from peripheral blood mononuclear cells (PBMCs). All receptors come from a male donor with HIV.

V usage is TRBV19 and J usage is TRBJ1-1, with D perhaps TRBD1 (5 bases). Between the trimmed V and J ends, which lost 3 bases and 1 base, there was a span of 15 bases. The CDR3 has 16 residues. Germline-derived CDR1 and CDR2 are LNHDA and SQIVND (reference sequence). In DNA form, the CDR3 reads TGTGCCAGTAGTATTGGGACGCCGGGAAGGAACACTGAAGCTTTCTTT. Amino acids: CASSIGTPGRNTEAFF.

This sequence joins TRBV5-1 and TRBJ2-4; 13 positions agree with TRBD2. Unmatched junction bases numbered 7, after V lost 4 bases and J lost 0 bases. The CDR3 runs to 18 residues. The germline V gene encodes CDR1 SGHRS and CDR2 YFSETQ. CDR3 region: CASSPGLAGVSAKNIQYF. The CDR3 nucleotides are TGCGCCAGCAGCCCCGGACTAGCGGGAGTCTCAGCCAAAAACATTCAGTACTTC.

This clone was seen once. V is TRBV15 and J is TRBJ2-4; D may match TRBD1 or TRBD2 (6 bases each). CDR3 length: 15 residues. Germline CDR1 reads LNHNV; CDR2 reads YYDKDF (reference sequence). The ends were cut back, 0 bases at V and 5 bases at J, with 11 bases in the middle. The CDR3 coding sequence is TGTGCCACCAGCAGAGACCGGGGGCTTGAAAACATTCAGTACTTC. Translated, it gives CATSRDRGLENIQYF.

The V gene is TRBV9, the J gene TRBJ2-3; 11 nucleotides match TRBD2. This CDR3 contains 15 residues. Germline CDR1 is SGDLS and CDR2 is YYNGEE. The V gene end was trimmed by 0 bases and the J gene end by 5 bases; junction bases not matched to a gene: 2. The CDR3 bases are TGTGCCAGCAGCGTAGTAGCGGGAGGGGGAGATACGCAGTATTTT. Residues: CASSVVAGGGDTQYF.

J is TRBJ2-2 and V is TRBV7-2; no reliable D call. With 3 bases removed from V and 2 bases from J, the gap between germline ends came to 4 bases. The CDR3 contains 13 residues. The germline CDR1 and CDR2 sequences are SGHTA and FQGNSA. CDR3 protein: CASSLSNTGELFF. The CDR3 DNA reads TGTGCCAGCAGCTTGTCCAACACCGGGGAGCTGTTTTTT. Full variable domain (rest looked up from reference TRBV7-2 and TRBJ2-2): GAGVSQSPSNKVTEKGKDVELRCDPISGHTALYWYRQSLGQGLEFLIYFQGNSAPDKSGLPSDRFSAERTGGSVSTLTIQRTQQEDSAVYLCASSLSNTGELFFGEGSRLTVL.

CDR3 DNA: TGTGCCATCAGTGTCCCGGACAGGGTATCACACGAGCAGTACTTC. As protein: CAISVPDRVSHEQYF. The chain has TRBV10-3 and TRBJ2-7, with TRBD1 identical over 8 bases. This CDR3 spans 15 amino acids. V lost 4 bases and J lost 5; bases outside the gene matches: 10. Per the germline V gene, CDR1 is ENHRY and CDR2 is SYGVKD.

A single count supports this clone. The rearrangement links TRBV7-2 to TRBJ2-3; weak D call: TRBD1 (6 bases). Germline CDR1 SGHTA, CDR2 FQGNSA. The CDR3 totals 15 residues. Trimming removed 5 bases from V and 1 base from J, with 13 bases in between. CDR3 loop: CASSGEGGRTDTQYF. CDR3 in DNA: TGTGCCAGCAGCGGGGAAGGGGGACGCACAGATACGCAGTATTTT.

V gene TRBV7-7 combines with J gene TRBJ2-3; 7 nucleotides match TRBD2. V dropped 1 base and J dropped 6; count of bases not matched to a gene: 7. This CDR3 is 15 amino acids long. Germline CDR1 and CDR2: SSHAT and FNYEAQ (reference sequence). This chain's CDR3 is CASSLGTSDRDTQYF. Here the CDR3 DNA reads TGTGCCAGCAGCTTAGGAACTAGCGACCGTGATACGCAGTATTTT. The full variable domain, completed using reference TRBV7-7 and TRBJ2-3, is GAGVSQSPRYKVTKRGQDVTLRCDPISSHATLYWYQQALGQGPEFLTYFNYEAQPDKSGLPSDRFSAERPEGSISTLTIQRTEQRDSAMYRCASSLGTSDRDTQYFGPGTRLTVL.

This clone was counted many times. This chain connects TRBV7-9 to TRBJ2-1; 7 nucleotides agree with TRBD2. Unmatched junction bases numbered 5, after V lost 3 bases and J lost 3 bases. This CDR3 is built from 15 residues. Per the germline V gene, CDR1 is SEHNR and CDR2 is FQNEAQ (reference sequence). The CDR3: CASSLAGVHYNEQFF. DNA for the CDR3: TGTGCCAGCAGCTTGGCGGGAGTACACTACAATGAGCAGTTCTTC.

The CDR3, as DNA: TGTGCCAGCAGCTTGGGTAGCGGGAGTCTAATCAATGAGCAGTTCTTC. Its protein product is CASSLGSGSLINEQFF. This chain joins TRBV5-5 and TRBJ2-1; TRBD2 aligns across 9 bases. The CDR3 is 16 amino acids. Germline CDR1 reads SGHKS; CDR2 reads YYEKEE (reference sequence). V lost 0 bases, J lost 6 bases, and 7 bases stayed unmatched.

This clone was recorded a few times. The CDR3 nucleotides are TGTGCCAGCAGCGTAGCTGGCCTCGGGACAGATACGCAGTATTTT. This sequence encodes CASSVAGLGTDTQYF. V gene TRBV9 combines with J gene TRBJ2-3; D remains unclear. Germline V CDR1 and CDR2: SGDLS, YYNGEE. The V gene lost 0 bases and the J gene lost 3 bases, with 11 bases spanning the gap. This CDR3 is built from 15 residues. Full variable domain (outside the CDR3, taken from reference TRBV9 and TRBJ2-3): DSGVTQTPKHLITATGQRVTLRCSPRSGDLSVYWYQQSLDQGLQFLIQYYNGEERAKGNILERFSAQQFPDLHSELNLSSLELGDSALYFCASSVAGLGTDTQYFGPGTRLTVL.

The chain links TRBV28 to TRBJ2-7, with 7 positions matching TRBD1. The CDR3 has 14 residues. Germline V gene data show CDR1 as MDHEN and CDR2 as SYDVKM. V lost 5 bases, J lost 2 bases, and 6 bases stayed unmatched. The CDR3, as DNA: TGTGCCAGCAGTCACAGGGGCTCCCCCTACGAGCAGTACTTC. Amino acid sequence: CASSHRGSPYEQYF.

This sequence joins TRBV7-8 and TRBJ2-5; 12 nucleotides line up with TRBD1. V gave up 5 bases and J gave up 5 bases; unmatched junction bases: 9. Germline values: CDR1 SGHVS, CDR2 FQNEAQ. The CDR3 runs to 16 residues. The CDR3 loop reads CASSVPGQGATETQYF. CDR3 nucleotides: TGTGCCAGCAGCGTGCCGGGACAGGGGGCGACGGAGACCCAGTACTTC.

V usage is TRBV5-1 and J usage is TRBJ2-2; unclear D gene. Deletions cut 0 bases from V and 6 bases from J, with 9 bases between. The length of the CDR3 is 14 residues. CDR1 and CDR2 (germline): SGHRS, YFSETQ. CDR3 loop: CASSLERIPGELFF. The CDR3 DNA follows: TGCGCCAGCAGCTTGGAACGGATCCCCGGGGAGCTGTTTTTT.

The sample holds a few counts of this clone. V and J are TRBV6-1 and TRBJ1-5; no reliable D call. The CDR3 consists of 12 residues. The ends were cut back, 2 bases at V and 6 bases at J, with 5 bases in the middle. The germline V gene encodes CDR1 MNHNS and CDR2 SASEGT. Written as DNA, the CDR3 is TGTGCCAGCAGTGAACCCCTTCAGCCCCAGCATTTT. It translates to CASSEPLQPQHF.

Concerning this clone itself: Additional DNA sequences in this sample encode the identical CDR3. The V and J genes are TRBV5-4 and TRBJ2-1, with D maybe TRBD1 (6 bases). V lost 0 bases to trimming and J lost 4 bases, with 11 bases between them. Germline V gives CDR1 SGHNT, CDR2 YYREEE (reference sequence). CDR3 size: 15 residues. CDR3 residues: CASSLGGGGYNEQFF. In DNA form, the CDR3 reads TGTGCCAGCAGCTTGGGAGGGGGTGGTTACAATGAGCAGTTCTTC.

There are a few counts of this clone. The chain combines TRBV7-3 with TRBJ2-3, with D perhaps TRBD1 (6 bases). This CDR3 is 13 amino acids long. Trimming took off 5 bases at V and 11 bases at J, with 17 bases between the two ends. Germline CDR1 reads SGHTA; CDR2 reads FQGTGA. The CDR3 region is CASSPHPGQKQYF. The CDR3 DNA follows: TGTGCCAGCAGCCCACACCCTGGACAGAAGCAGTATTTT.

CDR3 nucleotides: TGCGCCAGCAGCTTGACAGGGGCCCCTTACAATGAGCAGTTCTTC. Protein sequence: CASSLTGAPYNEQFF. The chain combines TRBV5-1 with TRBJ2-1; 7 bases map to TRBD1. CDR3 size: 15 residues. J gave up 4 bases and V 1 base, and 5 bases lay outside the gene matches. CDR1 is SGHRS and CDR2 is YFSETQ in the germline V gene.

The J gene is TRBJ2-1, the V gene TRBV19; 9 bases match TRBD2. Germline CDR1 and CDR2: LNHDA and SQIVND (reference sequence). This CDR3 is 18 amino acids long. Trimming cost V 0 bases and J 6 bases; bases outside gene matches: 12. The CDR3 sequence: CASSIEEIGLAGTNEQFF. The CDR3 coding sequence is TGTGCCAGTAGTATAGAGGAGATCGGGCTAGCGGGAACCAATGAGCAGTTCTTC.

The gene calls are TRBV6-5 and TRBJ1-2; TRBD1 is a possible D gene (5 bases). V was clipped by 4 bases and J by 7 bases, with 13 bases between them. There are 13 residues in the CDR3. Germline values: CDR1 MNHEY, CDR2 SVGAGI. CDR3 residues: CASSSFGAGGYTF. In DNA, the CDR3 is TGTGCCAGCAGTTCCTTCGGGGCCGGTGGCTACACCTTC.

The V gene is TRBV27, the J gene TRBJ2-7, with TRBD1 matching 9 bases. J gave up 5 bases and V 4 bases, and 9 bases lay outside the gene matches. Germline V gene data show CDR1 as MNHEY and CDR2 as SMNVEV (reference sequence). The CDR3 loop spans 15 amino acids. The CDR3 sequence is CASSYSGTGRDEQYF. The CDR3 DNA is TGTGCCAGCAGTTACTCAGGGACAGGGCGCGACGAGCAGTACTTC.

For the CDR3, the DNA is TGTGCCAGCAGCCCCGCGCTAACTAGCAGACACAATGAGCAGTTCTTC. It specifies CASSPALTSRHNEQFF. This chain links TRBV9 with TRBJ2-1; perhaps TRBD2 as D (6 bases). The CDR3 loop spans 16 amino acids. Germline V gene sequence: CDR1 SGDLS, CDR2 YYNGEE. V lost 4 bases to trimming and J lost 5 bases, with 19 bases between them.

V usage is TRBV29-1 and J usage is TRBJ1-1, with 8 bases matching TRBD1. The CDR3 consists of 16 residues. Germline V CDR1 and CDR2: SQVTM, ANQGSEA. V dropped 6 bases and J dropped 4; count of bases not matched to a gene: 16. The DNA of the CDR3 is TGCAGCGTCCCTAAAGTTGGCGGACAGGGACGCACTGAAGCTTTCTTT. Amino acid sequence: CSVPKVGGQGRTEAFF.

A single count supports this clone. The chain combines TRBV5-1 with TRBJ2-1; TRBD1 matches at 9 bases. Per the germline V gene, CDR1 is SGHRS and CDR2 is YFSETQ. The CDR3 runs 15 residues. Trimming cost V 5 bases and J 5 bases; bases outside gene matches: 8. CDR3 nucleotides: TGCGCCAGCAGTCAAGACGGGACAGGGAACAATGAGCAGTTCTTC. Amino acid sequence: CASSQDGTGNNEQFF.

This clone was found once. The chain recombines TRBV28 with TRBJ2-5; D is perhaps TRBD1 or TRBD2 (5 bases each). The CDR3 runs 14 residues. With 3 bases removed from V and 4 bases from J, the gap between germline ends came to 12 bases. Germline V CDR1 and CDR2: MDHEN, SYDVKM. The CDR3 coding sequence is TGTGCCAGCAGTTTTATTGGGGGAAGAGAGACCCAGTACTTC. Protein: CASSFIGGRETQYF. Filled out from reference TRBV28 and TRBJ2-5, the complete variable domain reads DVKVTQSSRYLVKRTGEKVFLECVQDMDHENMFWYRQDPGLGLRLIYFSYDVKMKEKGDIPEGYSVSREKKERFSLILESASTNQTSMYLCASSFIGGRETQYFGPGTRLLVL.

The chain recombines TRBV6-6 with TRBJ1-1, with 10 bases identical to TRBD1. V lost 2 bases and J lost 11; bases outside the gene matches: 5. CDR3 length: 13 amino acids. Germline CDR1 and CDR2: MNHNY and SVGAGI (reference sequence). The CDR3 here is CASSYLTGGWAFF. CDR3 DNA sequence: TGTGCCAGCAGTTACCTGACAGGGGGCTGGGCTTTCTTT.

The gene calls are TRBV18 and TRBJ1-5; 7 bases fit TRBD1. J lost 2 bases, V lost 3 bases, and 4 bases had no gene match. Germline V gene lookup returns CDR1 KGHSH and CDR2 LQKENI. This CDR3 contains 15 residues. The CDR3 region is CASSPVTGGNQPQHF. The DNA for the CDR3 is TGTGCCAGCTCACCCGTCACAGGGGGCAATCAGCCCCAGCATTTT.

The genes are TRBV16 and TRBJ2-5; D is perhaps TRBD2 (5 bases). The V gene's germline CDR1 is KGHSY and CDR2 FQNENV. Trimming cost V 3 bases and J 5 bases, with 13 bases left between them. CDR3 length: 14 amino acids. The CDR3 region is CASSQIAMGETQYF. The CDR3 nucleotides read TGTGCCAGCAGCCAGATAGCGATGGGTGAGACCCAGTACTTC.

This clone occurred once. The chain carries TRBV6-6 and TRBJ1-6, with a possible D match to TRBD1 (6 bases). The CDR3 runs 12 residues. Trimming removed 7 bases from V and 7 bases from J, with 8 bases in between. Germline CDR1 and CDR2: MNHNY and SVGAGI (reference sequence). The CDR3 region has the DNA TGTGCCAGCAAACAGGGAAATTCACCCCTCCACTTT. Protein: CASKQGNSPLHF.

This clone came up once. This chain uses TRBV7-9 with TRBJ2-5; 8 positions match TRBD2. The CDR3 covers 16 residues. The V gene's germline CDR1 is SEHNR and CDR2 FQNEAQ (reference sequence). V trimming: 7 bases; J trimming: 1 base; junction bases outside the gene matches: 11. This CDR3 is CASIPHAGGRQETQYF. The CDR3 DNA follows: TGTGCCAGCATCCCGCATGCGGGGGGCCGCCAAGAGACCCAGTACTTC.

The chain links TRBV5-6 to TRBJ2-3, with D uncertain. Trimming took 4 bases from V and 2 from J, leaving 14 bases between them. The CDR3 loop spans 15 amino acids. Per the germline V gene, CDR1 is SGHDT and CDR2 is YYEEEE. The CDR3: CASSPRPLNTDTQYF. As DNA, the CDR3 is TGTGCCAGCAGCCCGAGGCCACTGAACACAGATACGCAGTATTTT. The whole variable domain, filled in from reference TRBV5-6 and TRBJ2-3, reads DAGVTQSPTHLIKTRGQQVTLRCSPKSGHDTVSWYQQALGQGPQFIFQYYEEEERQRGNFPDRFSGHQFPNYSSELNVNALLLGDSALYLCASSPRPLNTDTQYFGPGTRLTVL.